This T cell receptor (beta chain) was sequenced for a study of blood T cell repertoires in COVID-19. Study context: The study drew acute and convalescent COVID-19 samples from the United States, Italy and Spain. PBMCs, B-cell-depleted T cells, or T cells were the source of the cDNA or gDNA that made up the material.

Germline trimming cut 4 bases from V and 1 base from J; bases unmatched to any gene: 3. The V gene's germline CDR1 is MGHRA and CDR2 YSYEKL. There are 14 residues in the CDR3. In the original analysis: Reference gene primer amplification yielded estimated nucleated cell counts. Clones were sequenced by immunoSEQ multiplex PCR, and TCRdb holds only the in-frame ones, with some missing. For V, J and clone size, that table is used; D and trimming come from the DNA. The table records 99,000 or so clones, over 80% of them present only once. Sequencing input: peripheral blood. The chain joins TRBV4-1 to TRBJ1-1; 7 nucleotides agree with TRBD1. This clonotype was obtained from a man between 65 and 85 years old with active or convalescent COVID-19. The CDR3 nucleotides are TGCGCCAGCAGCCTCTACAGGGGGAACACTGAAGCTTTCTTT. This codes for CASSLYRGNTEAFF.